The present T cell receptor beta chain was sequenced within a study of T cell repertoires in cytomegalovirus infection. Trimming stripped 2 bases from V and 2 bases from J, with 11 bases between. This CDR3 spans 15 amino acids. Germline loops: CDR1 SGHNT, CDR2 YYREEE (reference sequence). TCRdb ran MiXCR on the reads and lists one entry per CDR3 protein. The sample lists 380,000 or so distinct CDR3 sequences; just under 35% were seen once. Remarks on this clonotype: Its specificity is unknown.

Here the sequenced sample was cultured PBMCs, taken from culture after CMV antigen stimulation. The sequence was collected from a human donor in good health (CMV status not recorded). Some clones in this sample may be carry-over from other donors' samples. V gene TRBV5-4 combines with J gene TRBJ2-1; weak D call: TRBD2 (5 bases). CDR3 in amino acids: CASSFIGDPYNEQFF. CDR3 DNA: TGTGCCAGCAGCTTTATCGGGGATCCCTACAATGAGCAGTTCTTC.